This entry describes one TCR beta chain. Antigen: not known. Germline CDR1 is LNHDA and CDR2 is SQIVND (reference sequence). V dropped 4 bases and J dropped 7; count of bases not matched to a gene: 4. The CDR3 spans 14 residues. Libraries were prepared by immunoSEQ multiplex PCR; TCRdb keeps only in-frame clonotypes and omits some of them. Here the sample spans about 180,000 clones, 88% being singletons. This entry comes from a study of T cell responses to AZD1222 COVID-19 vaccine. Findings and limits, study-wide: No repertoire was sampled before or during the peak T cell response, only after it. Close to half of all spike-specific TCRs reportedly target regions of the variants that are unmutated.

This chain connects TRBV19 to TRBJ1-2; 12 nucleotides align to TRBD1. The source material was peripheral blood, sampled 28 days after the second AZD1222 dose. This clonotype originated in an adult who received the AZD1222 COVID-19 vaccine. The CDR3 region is CASSTGQGARGYTF. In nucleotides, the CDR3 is TGTGCCAGTAGTACGGGACAGGGGGCGCGTGGCTACACCTTC.